These 14 T cell receptor beta chains originate from one sample sequenced in a study of T cell repertoires in cytomegalovirus infection. TCRdb recomputed calls from the reads with MiXCR, one row per CDR3 protein. The profile covers around 530,000 distinct CDR3 sequences, with more than 20% appearing a single time and roughly an eighth taken by the ten largest. Material: PBMCs. The receptors derive from a human donor in good health (CMV status not recorded). Some clones in this sample may be carry-over from other donors' samples.

This clonotype was seen many times. V usage is TRBV12-3 or TRBV12-4 and J usage is TRBJ2-5; 11 positions agree with TRBD2. V lost 5 bases and J lost 5; bases outside the gene matches: 10. CDR3 length equals 16 residues. CDR3 protein: CASSANSGRAGETQYF. Here the CDR3 DNA reads TGTGCCAGCAGTGCCAATAGCGGGAGGGCCGGGGAGACCCAGTACTTC.

J is TRBJ2-3 and V is TRBV5-4; 12 positions agree with TRBD2. CDR1 is SGHNT and CDR2 is YYREEE in the germline V gene (reference sequence). Trimming cost V 5 bases and J 5 bases; bases outside gene matches: 6. The CDR3 is made up of 15 amino acids. CDR3 loop: CASRLAGGRRDTQYF. Here the CDR3 DNA reads TGTGCCAGCAGGCTAGCGGGAGGGAGAAGAGATACGCAGTATTTT.

The V and J genes are TRBV7-3 and TRBJ1-5, with a weak D call TRBD1 (6 bases). Germline CDR1 and CDR2: SGHTA and FQGTGA. V dropped 5 bases and J dropped 7 bases, with 12 bases sitting between them. The CDR3 is 13 residues long. CDR3 region: CASSMEGDQPQHF. The CDR3 DNA is TGTGCCAGCAGCATGGAGGGGGACCAGCCCCAGCATTTT. Variable domain in full (rest from reference TRBV7-3 and TRBJ1-5): GAGVSQTPSNKVTEKGKYVELRCDPISGHTALYWYRQSLGQGPEFLIYFQGTGAADDSGLPNDRFFAVRPEGSVSTLKIQRTERGDSAVYLCASSMEGDQPQHFGDGTRLSIL.

The sample holds a few counts of this clonotype. The V and J genes are TRBV12-5 and TRBJ2-1; TRBD2 aligns across 7 bases. The CDR3 consists of 14 residues. Per germline, CDR1 LGHNT and CDR2 FRNRAP. V was clipped by 2 bases and J by 8 bases; unmatched bases: 6. This chain's CDR3 is CASGLMTSSDEQFF. The CDR3, as DNA: TGTGCTAGTGGTTTGATGACTAGCAGCGATGAGCAGTTCTTC.

This clonotype was detected a few times. The rearrangement uses TRBV6-5 and TRBJ1-2; possible D gene TRBD1, 5 bases. Per the germline V gene, CDR1 is MNHEY and CDR2 is SVGAGI. The CDR3 covers 11 residues. The V and J ends lost 7 bases and 9 bases respectively, with 12 bases between them. CDR3 nucleotides: TGTGCCAGCAATGGTGGGGGAAGCTACACCTTC. Its translation is CASNGGGSYTF.

This chain joins TRBV12-3 or TRBV12-4 and TRBJ1-4, with 9 bases that match TRBD1. Unmatched junction bases numbered 0, after V lost 1 base and J lost 3 bases. The CDR3 runs 15 residues. The CDR3 here is CASSLGTGANEKLFF. In DNA form, the CDR3 reads TGTGCCAGCAGTTTAGGGACAGGGGCTAATGAAAAACTGTTTTTT.

The chain combines TRBV7-8 with TRBJ2-7; D is undetermined. The CDR3 consists of 14 residues. Germline loops: CDR1 SGHVS, CDR2 FQNEAQ. V gave up 5 bases and J gave up 0 bases, with 11 bases separating them. CDR3 sequence reads: CASSPSVTSYEQYV. The CDR3 DNA sequence: TGTGCCAGCAGCCCCTCGGTGACCTCCTACGAGCAGTACGTC.

The chain is built from TRBV11-2 and TRBJ2-2; D is perhaps TRBD1 (5 bases). CDR1 and CDR2 from the germline V gene are SGHAT and FQNNGV. CDR3 length: 15 amino acids. V dropped 6 bases and J dropped 3 bases, with 14 bases sitting between them. The CDR3 DNA reads TGTGCCAGCAGGGGGATGGGGCCTGACACCGGGGAGCTGTTTTTT. This codes for CASRGMGPDTGELFF.

The table lists this clonotype with a few counts. This sequence joins TRBV13 and TRBJ2-1; 8 bases line up with TRBD2. The CDR3 loop spans 17 amino acids. The J segment lost 0 bases and the V segment lost 6 bases, leaving 10 bases of the junction unmatched. Per the germline V gene, CDR1 is PRHDT and CDR2 is FYEKMQ (reference sequence). The CDR3 DNA reads as TGTGCCAGCAGGTGGAAGGGAGCGGGAGTCTCCTACAATGAGCAGTTCTTC. It is translated as CASRWKGAGVSYNEQFF.

This clonotype came up a few times. This chain joins TRBV11-2 and TRBJ2-1; TRBD2 matches 14 bases. The V segment lost 6 bases and the J segment 10 bases; nucleotides outside the gene matches: 8. Germline V gene lookup returns CDR1 SGHAT and CDR2 FQNNGV. The CDR3 has 15 residues. The CDR3 here is CASRGGGLAGEEQFF. For the CDR3, the DNA is TGTGCCAGCAGGGGGGGGGGACTAGCGGGAGAAGAGCAGTTCTTC.

This clonotype was seen only a few times. This chain links TRBV27 with TRBJ2-6, with unresolved D. This CDR3 is 13 amino acids long. Between the trimmed V and J ends, which lost 7 bases and 5 bases, there was a span of 9 bases. The germline gives CDR1 MNHEY, CDR2 SMNVEV (reference sequence). CDR3 residues: CASTSTWANVLTF. The CDR3 region has the DNA TGTGCCAGCACCTCTACATGGGCCAACGTCCTGACTTTC.

V is TRBV5-6 and J is TRBJ1-2; D is uncertain. V dropped 2 bases and J dropped 2 bases, with 10 bases sitting between them. Germline CDR1 is SGHDT and CDR2 is YYEEEE. The CDR3 totals 14 residues. The CDR3 spells CASSLKEVNYGYTF. The DNA of the CDR3 is TGTGCCAGCAGCTTAAAGGAAGTCAACTATGGCTACACCTTC. Full variable domain (outside the CDR3, taken from reference TRBV5-6 and TRBJ1-2): DAGVTQSPTHLIKTRGQQVTLRCSPKSGHDTVSWYQQALGQGPQFIFQYYEEEERQRGNFPDRFSGHQFPNYSSELNVNALLLGDSALYLCASSLKEVNYGYTFGSGTRLTVV.

This clonotype was detected many times. V and J are TRBV6-2 or TRBV6-3 and TRBJ1-5, with a weak D call TRBD1 (5 bases). The CDR3 consists of 14 residues. Germline V gives CDR1 MNHEY, CDR2 SVGEGT. The V end was cut by 6 bases, the J end by 1 base, with 10 bases between. The CDR3 DNA is TGTGCCAGCAGCCGCGGACACAGCAATCAGCCCCAGCATTTT. It yields the protein CASSRGHSNQPQHF.

The chain recombines TRBV20-1 with TRBJ1-5, with 9 bases lining up with TRBD1. The ends lost 2 bases at V and 5 bases at J; junction bases unmatched: 10. Germline V gene sequence: CDR1 DFQATT, CDR2 SNEGSKA (reference sequence). The CDR3 extends over 16 amino acids. Written as DNA, the CDR3 is TGCAGTGCTAGAATCCCGCCGGGACAGGGCCATCAGCCCCAGCATTTT. As protein: CSARIPPGQGHQPQHF.